Each of the 9 T cell receptor beta chains below was sequenced from the same sample in a study of T cells in women clearing cervical HPV infection. Assay used: immunoSEQ multiplex PCR; TCRdb lists only in-frame clones, some missing. The sample holds tens of thousands of clones. Sequenced input: blood buffy coat. The source of these receptors is a woman between 18 and 70 years old with a cervical HPV16 infection that either progressed to CIN3+ or cleared (not recorded which).

As regards this clone: With the read ending 3 residues before the CDR3 end, the germline J gene is used to fill in that end. The chain couples TRBV2 to TRBJ2-2, with 7 bases matching TRBD1. This CDR3 is 14 amino acids long. Germline V CDR1 and CDR2: SNHLY, FYNNEI. The CDR3 bases that were read are TGTGCCAGCAGACTTGGACAGGACAGTGAAAAG. This sequence encodes CASRLGQDSEK. The whole CDR3 is CASRLGQDSEKLFF.

Concerning this clone: Read coverage stops 3 residues before the CDR3 terminus; the germline J gene supplies the remainder. The genes are TRBV6-1 and TRBJ1-2; 7 bases are a match to TRBD1. V dropped 0 bases and J dropped 5; count of bases not matched to a gene: 6. Germline CDR1 reads MNHNS; CDR2 reads SASEGT. This CDR3 has 15 amino acids. The CDR3 sequence is CASSEAKGAFYGYTF. Partial CDR3 DNA: TGTGCCAGCAGTGAAGCGAAGGGGGCGTTTTATGGC.

Concerning this clone itself: Read data end 3 residues before the CDR3 end; the end is taken from the germline J gene. The chain recombines TRBV10-3 with TRBJ2-7; 10 bases line up with TRBD1. There are 13 residues in the CDR3. V lost 10 bases, J lost 6 bases, and 9 bases stayed unmatched. CDR1 is ENHRY and CDR2 is SYGVKD in the germline V gene. The DNA read from the CDR3 is TGTGCCACGGGAAGACAGGGGGCAGGCGAG. Amino acids: CATGRQGAGE. The CDR3 reads in full as CATGRQGAGEQYF.

Regarding this clone: The read terminates 3 residues ahead of where the CDR3 ends, so the germline J gene completes it. The chain has TRBV19 and TRBJ2-4; possibly TRBD1 for D (5 bases). Germline CDR1 and CDR2: LNHDA and SQIVND (reference sequence). This CDR3 has 11 amino acids. The CDR3 reads CASSIRDGQYF. The part of the CDR3 DNA that was read is TGTGCCAGTAGTATCAGGGATGGT.

As regards this clone: The CDR3 is cut off 3 residues early in the read; its end comes from the germline J gene. This chain connects TRBV7-3 to TRBJ2-5; 7 nucleotides match TRBD2. Germline V gene data show CDR1 as SGHTA and CDR2 as FQGTGA. V was clipped by 4 bases and J by 4 bases; unmatched bases: 3. The CDR3 has 13 residues. Incomplete CDR3 DNA: TGTGCCAGCAGCTCAAGCGGGGTAGAGACC. Translating it yields CASSSSGVET. The CDR3 in its entirety is CASSSSGVETQYF.

A note on this clone: The read falls 3 residues short of the CDR3 end, and the missing part is taken from the germline J gene. The gene calls are TRBV19 and TRBJ2-3, with 9 bases lining up with TRBD1. Germline V gives CDR1 LNHDA, CDR2 SQIVND (reference sequence). There are 14 residues in the CDR3. The CDR3 reads CASSRGQGKQPQYF. CDR3 DNA (partial): TGTGCCAGTAGTAGAGGACAGGGGAAACAGCCG.

Note on this clone: The CDR3 end falls 3 residues outside the read, so it is completed with the germline J gene. The chain recombines TRBV9 with TRBJ1-2; D uncertain. Germline lookup yields CDR1 SGDLS and CDR2 YYNGEE. Trimming took off 4 bases at V and 4 bases at J, with 20 bases between the two ends. The CDR3 loop spans 16 amino acids. Incomplete CDR3 DNA: TGTGCCAGCAGCCCGTCGGCGGAACTAGCGATCTATGGC. This gives the protein CASSPSAELAIYG. The complete CDR3 protein is CASSPSAELAIYGYTF.

Points on this clone: The sequence runs out 3 residues before the end of the CDR3; the remainder is reconstructed from the germline J gene. The chain recombines TRBV7-3 with TRBJ2-3, with D possibly being TRBD1 (6 bases). CDR3 length: 17 residues. Germline V CDR1 and CDR2: SGHTA, FQGTGA. The CDR3: CASSLTGLGQAQETQYF. The sequenced part of the CDR3 DNA is TGTGCCAGCAGCTTAACAGGATTGGGACAAGCACAAGAGACG. The full variable domain, its missing parts supplied by reference TRBV7-3 and TRBJ2-3, is GAGVSQTPSNKVTEKGKYVELRCDPISGHTALYWYRQSLGQGPEFLIYFQGTGAADDSGLPNDRFFAVRPEGSVSTLKIQRTERGDSAVYLCASSLTGLGQAQETQYFGPGTRLTVL.

As to this clone: Coverage ceases 3 residues before the CDR3 finishes, and the germline J gene fills in the end. V is TRBV28 and J is TRBJ2-6; 7 nucleotides line up with TRBD2. Germline assignment: CDR1 MDHEN and CDR2 SYDVKM. The CDR3 is 16 amino acids. The trim removed 6 bases at V and 2 bases at J, leaving 7 bases unmatched. The CDR3 DNA, read in part, is TGTGCCAGCAGCGGACTAGTTCTGGCTGGGGCCAACGTC. It is translated as CASSGLVLAGANV. The whole CDR3 region reads CASSGLVLAGANVLTF.